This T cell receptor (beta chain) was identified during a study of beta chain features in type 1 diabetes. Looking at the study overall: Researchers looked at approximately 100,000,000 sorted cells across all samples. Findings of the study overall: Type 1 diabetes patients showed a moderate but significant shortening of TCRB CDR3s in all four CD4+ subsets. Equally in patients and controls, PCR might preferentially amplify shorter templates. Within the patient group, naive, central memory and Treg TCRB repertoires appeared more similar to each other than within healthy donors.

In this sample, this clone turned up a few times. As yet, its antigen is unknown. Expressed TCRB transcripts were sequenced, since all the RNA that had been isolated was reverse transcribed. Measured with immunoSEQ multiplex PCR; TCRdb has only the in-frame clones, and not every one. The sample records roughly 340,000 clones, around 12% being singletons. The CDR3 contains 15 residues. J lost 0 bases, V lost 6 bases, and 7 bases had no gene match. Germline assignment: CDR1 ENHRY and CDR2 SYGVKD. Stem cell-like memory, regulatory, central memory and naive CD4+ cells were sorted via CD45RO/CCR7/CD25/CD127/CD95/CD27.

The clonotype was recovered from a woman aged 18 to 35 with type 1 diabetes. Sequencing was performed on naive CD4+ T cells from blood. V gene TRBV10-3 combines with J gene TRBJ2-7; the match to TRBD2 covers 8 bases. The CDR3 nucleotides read TGTGCCATCAGAGATCTAGCGGGTAGCTCCTACGAGCAGTACTTC. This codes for CAIRDLAGSSYEQYF.